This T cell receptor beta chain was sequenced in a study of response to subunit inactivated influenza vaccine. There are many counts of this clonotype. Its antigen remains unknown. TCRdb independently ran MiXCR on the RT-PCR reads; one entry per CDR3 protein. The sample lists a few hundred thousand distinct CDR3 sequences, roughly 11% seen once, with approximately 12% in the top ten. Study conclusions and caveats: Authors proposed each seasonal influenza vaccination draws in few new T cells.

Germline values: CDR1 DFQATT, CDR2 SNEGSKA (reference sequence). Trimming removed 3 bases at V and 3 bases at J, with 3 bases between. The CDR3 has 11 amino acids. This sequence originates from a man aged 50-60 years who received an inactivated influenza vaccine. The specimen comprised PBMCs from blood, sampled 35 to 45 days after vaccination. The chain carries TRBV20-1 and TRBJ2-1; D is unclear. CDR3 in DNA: TGCAGTGCTAGCCTCTACAATGAGCAGTTCTTC. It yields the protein CSASLYNEQFF.